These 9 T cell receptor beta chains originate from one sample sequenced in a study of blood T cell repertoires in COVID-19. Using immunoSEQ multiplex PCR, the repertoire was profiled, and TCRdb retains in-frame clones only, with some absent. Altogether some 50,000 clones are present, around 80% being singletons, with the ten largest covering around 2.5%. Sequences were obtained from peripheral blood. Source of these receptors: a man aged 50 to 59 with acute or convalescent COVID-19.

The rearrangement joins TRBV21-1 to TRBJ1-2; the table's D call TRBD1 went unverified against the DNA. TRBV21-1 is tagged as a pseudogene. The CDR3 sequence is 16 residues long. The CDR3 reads CASSIGRIDRVYGYTF. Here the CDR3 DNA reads TGTGCCAGCAGCATAGGAAGGATTGACAGGGTCTATGGCTACACCTTC.

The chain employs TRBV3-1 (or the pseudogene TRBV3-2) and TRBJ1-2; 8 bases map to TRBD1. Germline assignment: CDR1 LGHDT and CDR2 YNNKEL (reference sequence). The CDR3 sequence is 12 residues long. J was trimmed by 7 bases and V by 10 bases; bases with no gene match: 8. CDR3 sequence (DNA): TGTGCCACTAGACAGGGGATTGGTGGCTACACCTTC. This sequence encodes CATRQGIGGYTF.

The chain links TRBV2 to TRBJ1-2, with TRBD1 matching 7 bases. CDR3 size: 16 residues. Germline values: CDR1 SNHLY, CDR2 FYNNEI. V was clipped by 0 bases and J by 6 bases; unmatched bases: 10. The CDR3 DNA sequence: TGTGCCAGCAGTGAAGCGACTGTACAGGGGCAGGATGGCTACACCTTC. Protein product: CASSEATVQGQDGYTF.

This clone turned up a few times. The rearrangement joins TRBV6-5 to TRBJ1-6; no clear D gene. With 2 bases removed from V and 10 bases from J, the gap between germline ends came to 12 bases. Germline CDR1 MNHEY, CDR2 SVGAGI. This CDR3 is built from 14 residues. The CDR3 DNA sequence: TGTGCCAGCAGTTACGCGACGGCGGGGTCACCCCTCCACTTT. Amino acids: CASSYATAGSPLHF.

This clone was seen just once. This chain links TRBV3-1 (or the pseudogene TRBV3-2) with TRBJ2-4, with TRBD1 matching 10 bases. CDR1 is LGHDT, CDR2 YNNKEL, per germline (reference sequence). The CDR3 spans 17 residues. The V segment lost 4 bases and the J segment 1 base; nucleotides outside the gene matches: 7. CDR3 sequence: CASSRGTGDGAKNIQYF. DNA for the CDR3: TGTGCCAGCAGCCGGGGGACAGGGGACGGGGCCAAAAACATTCAGTACTTC.

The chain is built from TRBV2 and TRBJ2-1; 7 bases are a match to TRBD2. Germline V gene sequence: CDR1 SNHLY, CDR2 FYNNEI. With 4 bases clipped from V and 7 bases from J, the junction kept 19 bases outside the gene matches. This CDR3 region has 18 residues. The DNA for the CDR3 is TGTGCCAGCAGTGTCTCCGGGACTATCTTCCCTGTGGTTAATGAGCAGTTCTTC. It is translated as CASSVSGTIFPVVNEQFF.

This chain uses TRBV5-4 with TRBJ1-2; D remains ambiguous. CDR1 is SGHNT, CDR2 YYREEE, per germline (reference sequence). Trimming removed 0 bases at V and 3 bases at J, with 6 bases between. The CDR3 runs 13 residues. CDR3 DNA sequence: TGTGCCAGCAGCTTGGACAGAGACTATGGCTACACCTTC. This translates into CASSLDRDYGYTF. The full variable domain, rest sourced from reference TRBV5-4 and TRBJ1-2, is ETGVTQSPTHLIKTRGQQVTLRCSSQSGHNTVSWYQQALGQGPQFIFQYYREEENGRGNFPPRFSGLQFPNYSSELNVNALELDDSALYLCASSLDRDYGYTFGSGTRLTVV.

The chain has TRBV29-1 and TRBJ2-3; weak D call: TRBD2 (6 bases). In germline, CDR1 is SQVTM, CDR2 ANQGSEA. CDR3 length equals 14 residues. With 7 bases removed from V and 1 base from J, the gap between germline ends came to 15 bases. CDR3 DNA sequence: TGCAGCGCCGAGGGGCCTAGCGGCACAGATACGCAGTATTTT. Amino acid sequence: CSAEGPSGTDTQYF.

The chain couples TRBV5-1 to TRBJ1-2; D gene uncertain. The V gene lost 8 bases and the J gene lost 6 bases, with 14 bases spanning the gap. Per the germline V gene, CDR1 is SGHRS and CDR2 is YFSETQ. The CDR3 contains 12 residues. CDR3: CASSNQAHGYTF. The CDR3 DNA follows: TGCGCCAGTAGCAATCAGGCACATGGCTACACCTTC.